This TCR beta chain was captured by sequencing in a study of Graves' ophthalmopathy and Graves' hyperthyroidism. Study as a whole: The study drew peripheral blood at initial diagnosis, before any treatment. Findings of the study overall: Sensitivity reached 85% to 90% and specificity about 80% for a 13-signature model separating ophthalmopathy from stable hyperthyroidism. Blood repertoires reportedly contained most expanded thyroid clonotypes above 0.001 frequency.

CDR3 length: 11 amino acids. Trimming left V 8 bases short and J 9 bases short, with 11 bases between. The V gene's germline CDR1 is MNHEY and CDR2 SVGAGI. Certain patients, namely those with other autoimmune diseases, uncontrolled infections, pregnancy or lactation, were excluded. This clonotype came up many times. What it binds is not known. For repertoire sequencing, the TCR beta CDR3 regions were amplified from RNA transcripts. After a first-round RT-PCR with HTBI primers, a second-round multiplex PCR was run. TCRdb re-called the multiplex PCR reads through MiXCR, storing one row per CDR3 protein. The sample lists 500,000 to 700,000 distinct CDR3 sequences; roughly 20% were seen once.

The TCR originated in a woman aged 18-30 years with stable Graves' hyperthyroidism. Some clones in this sample may be carry-over from other donors' samples. The rearrangement links TRBV6-5 to TRBJ1-5; D gene ambiguous. The sequencing sample was made of peripheral blood. In DNA, the CDR3 is TGTGCCAGCGGTTCGGGTGGGCCCCAGCATTTT. Residues: CASGSGGPQHF.